Following are 3 T cell receptor beta chains from one sample sequenced in a study of CD8+CD57+ T cells in acquired aplastic anemia. Genomic DNA constituted the template upon which TCR beta VDJ and CDR3 profiling was performed. TCRdb passed the reads through MiXCR, listing each CDR3 protein once. The sample has about 120,000 distinct CDR3 sequences; about 50% are singletons. Previously, flow cytometry had revealed CD8+CD57+ cell expansion in the patients chosen for sequencing. Sequenced input: sorted CD4+, CD8+, or CD8+CD57+ T cells (not recorded which) from PBMCs. The receptors come from a human donor with aplastic anemia.

V and J are TRBV20-1 and TRBJ2-7, with D possibly TRBD1 on 5 matching bases. This CDR3 has 14 residues. CDR1 and CDR2 from the germline V gene are DFQATT and SNEGSKA (reference sequence). Trimming left V 4 bases short and J 0 bases short, with 13 bases between. The CDR3 coding sequence is TGCAGTGCTAAGGGGCAGCCGAGCTCCTACGAGCAGTACTTC. This sequence encodes CSAKGQPSSYEQYF.

This clonotype has a handful of counts. The genes are TRBV20-1 and TRBJ1-1; 9 positions match TRBD1. Unmatched junction bases numbered 0, after V lost 1 base and J lost 3 bases. The CDR3 sequence is 13 residues long. CDR1 is DFQATT, CDR2 SNEGSKA, per germline (reference sequence). The CDR3: CSARGTGDTEAFF. The CDR3 DNA follows: TGCAGTGCTAGAGGGACAGGGGACACTGAAGCTTTCTTT.

The table lists this clonotype with a few counts. The chain combines TRBV15 with TRBJ2-2; D is perhaps TRBD1 (5 bases). V was clipped by 2 bases and J by 10 bases, with 17 bases between them. This CDR3 has 15 amino acids. Germline-derived CDR1 and CDR2 are LNHNV and YYDKDF (reference sequence). CDR3 in amino acids: CATSRQGLSYEELFF. The CDR3 nucleotides read TGTGCCACCAGCAGACAGGGTCTGTCCTACGAGGAGCTGTTTTTT.